This T cell receptor beta chain emerged from a study of early T cells in non-severe SARS-CoV-2 infection. General study results and limits: The VDJdb matching leaned toward anti-spike CD8 responses and overlooked private and CD4 specificities.

Researchers tagged individual cDNA molecules with unique molecular identifiers. From the 5' RACE reads, TCRdb called clonotypes with MiXCR, one entry per CDR3 protein. The data contain approximately 84,000 distinct CDR3 sequences, about 13% of them seen just once; the ten biggest clones take up 4.5% to 7%. The sample holds a few counts of this clonotype. Its target is unknown. From germline, CDR1 is MNHNS and CDR2 SASEGT. Trimming removed 8 bases at V and 4 bases at J, with 14 bases between. This CDR3 has 13 residues. The TCR sequence derives from an adult who was a healthcare worker with PCR-confirmed SARS-CoV-2 infection or an uninfected control (not recorded which). The rearrangement uses TRBV6-1 and TRBJ1-1; possible D gene TRBD1, 6 bases. The specimen was whole blood. CDR3 in amino acids: CASGGEGGTEAFF. The DNA for the CDR3 is TGTGCCAGCGGTGGGGAGGGGGGCACTGAAGCTTTCTTT.